The clone carrying this T cell receptor (beta chain) showed up just once. This sample is drawn from a study of blood T cell repertoires in COVID-19. The overall study: From the United States, Italy and Spain came samples of acute and convalescent COVID-19. PBMCs, B-cell-depleted T cells, or T cells were the source of the cDNA or gDNA that made up the material.

Original processing notes: Nucleated cell counts were estimated from reference gene primer amplification. Sequencing was performed with immunoSEQ multiplex PCR; in TCRdb, only in-frame clones are kept and a portion is missing. The V and J calls and clone size come from that table; D and trimming were worked out from the DNA. The sample holds fewer than 130,000 clones, 80% to 90% seen once. The CDR3 runs 15 residues. Trimming took off 0 bases at V and 8 bases at J, with 14 bases between the two ends. Germline V gene data show CDR1 as SGHRS and CDR2 as YFSETQ. This sequence was found in a woman aged 80 or over with acute or convalescent COVID-19. This rearrangement joins TRBV5-1 to TRBJ1-4; D is perhaps TRBD1 (5 bases). Sample: peripheral blood. Here the CDR3 reads CASSLAPGKWEKLFF. The CDR3, as DNA: TGCGCCAGCAGCTTGGCCCCAGGGAAGTGGGAAAAACTGTTTTTT.